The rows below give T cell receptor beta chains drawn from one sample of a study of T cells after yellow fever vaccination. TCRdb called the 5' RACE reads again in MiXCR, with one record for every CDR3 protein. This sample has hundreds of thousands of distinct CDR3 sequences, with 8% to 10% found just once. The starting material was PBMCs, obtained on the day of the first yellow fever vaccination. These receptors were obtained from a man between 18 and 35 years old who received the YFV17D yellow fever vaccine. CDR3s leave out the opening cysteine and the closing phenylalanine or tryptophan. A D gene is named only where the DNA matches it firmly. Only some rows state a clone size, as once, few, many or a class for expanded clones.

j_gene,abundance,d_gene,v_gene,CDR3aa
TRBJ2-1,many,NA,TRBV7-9,ASSLAPPPDNEQF
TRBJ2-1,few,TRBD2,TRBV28,ASTLSGSGGFYNEQF
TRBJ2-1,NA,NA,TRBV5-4,ASSPGGAIFNEQF
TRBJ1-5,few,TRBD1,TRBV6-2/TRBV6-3,ATLTPSGWGSPGQGLQPQH
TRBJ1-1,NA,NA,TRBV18,ASRGGVGNTEAF
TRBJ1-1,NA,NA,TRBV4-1,ASSQEEGSNTEAF
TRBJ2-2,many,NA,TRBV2,ASRGAKGTGELF
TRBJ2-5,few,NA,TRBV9,ASSPQAVGETQY
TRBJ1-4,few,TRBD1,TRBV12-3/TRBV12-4,ASGVVGQGAVNEKLF
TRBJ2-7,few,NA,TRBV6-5,ASSYRYSYEQY
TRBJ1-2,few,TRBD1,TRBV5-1,ASSLDGTGGGGYT
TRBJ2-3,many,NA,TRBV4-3,ASSQEGVGFTDTQY
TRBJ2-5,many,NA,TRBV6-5,ASSSTETQY
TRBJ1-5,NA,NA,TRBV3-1,ASSHEGNQPQH
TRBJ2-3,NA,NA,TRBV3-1,ASSQDELADNTDTQY
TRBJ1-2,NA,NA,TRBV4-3,ASSPKADRDISYGYT
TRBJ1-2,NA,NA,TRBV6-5,ASSYSAGGIYGYT
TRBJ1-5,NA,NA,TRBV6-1,ASSDHRYSNQPQH
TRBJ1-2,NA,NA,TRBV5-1,ASSEGPGLSYGYT
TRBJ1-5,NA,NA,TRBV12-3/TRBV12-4,ASRAGGGGGYSNQPQH
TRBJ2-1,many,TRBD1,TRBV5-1,ASSMTGFEINEQF
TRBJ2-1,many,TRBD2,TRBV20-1,SAPPRTSDAEQF
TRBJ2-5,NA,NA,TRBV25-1,ASSDELAQETQY
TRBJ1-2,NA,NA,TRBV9,ASSVGGQGYT
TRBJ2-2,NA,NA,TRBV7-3,ASSLRTVPGELF
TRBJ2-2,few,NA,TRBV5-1,ASSLGSGPTGELF
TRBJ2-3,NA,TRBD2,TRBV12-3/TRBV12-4,ANSTGLAGPWGDTQY
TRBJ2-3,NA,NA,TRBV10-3,AISGDRLSTDTQY
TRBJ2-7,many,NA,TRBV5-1,ASSLAGEYEQY
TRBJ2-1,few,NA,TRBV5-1,ASSLQQSSYNEQF
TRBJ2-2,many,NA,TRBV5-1,ASSGGPSNTGELF
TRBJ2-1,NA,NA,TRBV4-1,ASSQDPRVTYNEQF
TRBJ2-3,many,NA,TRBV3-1,ASSQDPGNPLQY
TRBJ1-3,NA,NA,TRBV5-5,ASSLPGANTIY
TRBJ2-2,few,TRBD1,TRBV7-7,ASTPGRGQPGELF
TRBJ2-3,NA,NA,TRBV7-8,ASSLDGPLDTQY
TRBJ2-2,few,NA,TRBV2,ASSGRVSGSGELF
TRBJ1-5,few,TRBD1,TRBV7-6,ASSSTVTGDQPQH